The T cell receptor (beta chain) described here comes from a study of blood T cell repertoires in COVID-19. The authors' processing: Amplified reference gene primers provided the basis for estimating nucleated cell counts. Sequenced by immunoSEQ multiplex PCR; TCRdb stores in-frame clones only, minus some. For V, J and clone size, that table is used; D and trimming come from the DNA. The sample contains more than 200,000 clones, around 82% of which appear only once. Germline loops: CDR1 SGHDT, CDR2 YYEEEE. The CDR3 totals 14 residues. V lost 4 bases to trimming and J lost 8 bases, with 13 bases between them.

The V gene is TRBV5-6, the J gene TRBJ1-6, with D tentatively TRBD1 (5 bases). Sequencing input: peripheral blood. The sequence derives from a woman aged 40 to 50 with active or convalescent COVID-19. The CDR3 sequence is CASSRGTVDSPLHF. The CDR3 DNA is TGTGCCAGCAGCCGGGGGACGGTGGATTCACCCCTCCACTTT.